This TCR beta chain was found in a study of blood T cell repertoires in COVID-19. Study context: Whether acute or convalescent, the COVID-19 samples came from the United States, Italy and Spain. PBMCs, B-cell-depleted T cells, or T cells were the source of the cDNA or gDNA that made up the material.

CDR3 length: 18 amino acids. The germline gives CDR1 LGHNT, CDR2 FRNRAP. The trim removed 3 bases at V and 6 bases at J, leaving 16 bases unmatched. Under the authors' procedure: Reference gene primer amplification in the assay estimated nucleated cell counts. The method was immunoSEQ multiplex PCR; TCRdb's version includes in-frame clones alone and lacks a portion of them. V and J calls and clone size are those listed in that table; D and trimming were worked out from the DNA. The data contain some 190,000 clones, around nine tenths of them seen just once; the ten biggest clones take up around 1.6%.

Sequencing was carried out using peripheral blood. The receptor comes from a man between 18 and 35 years old with active or convalescent COVID-19. V and J are TRBV12-5 and TRBJ2-2, with TRBD2 matching 7 bases. The CDR3 is CASGFPGARGSLSGELFF. CDR3 nucleotides: TGTGCTAGTGGTTTTCCCGGTGCACGCGGGAGTCTTTCCGGGGAGCTGTTTTTT.